This T cell receptor (beta chain) came from a study of cytomegalovirus exposure and HLA in healthy donors. Study results and limitations: Differences between HLA loci emerged in a later analysis of TCR association rates, with DRB1 most and HLA-C fewest.

The CDR3 spans 15 residues. Germline V CDR1 and CDR2: SGHVS, FQNEAQ. With 5 bases removed from V and 7 bases from J, the gap between germline ends came to 15 bases. On this clone itself: Antigen unknown.

Use of 60 Vbeta and 13 Jbeta primers characterized the PCR. This table comes from immunoSEQ multiplex PCR, and its TCRdb copy is limited to in-frame clones, with some not included. Here the sample table reports 100,000 or so clones. The source is a man in his forties or fifties in good health and CMV-seronegative. The sequencing input was PBMCs. This chain joins TRBV7-8 and TRBJ1-6; no clear D. The CDR3 sequence is CASSRNTAANSPLHF. CDR3 nucleotide sequence: TGTGCCAGCAGCAGAAATACAGCGGCAAATTCACCCCTCCACTTT.